These T cell receptor beta chains were read from a single sample in a study of Graves' ophthalmopathy and Graves' hyperthyroidism. TCRdb re-analysed the multiplex PCR reads in MiXCR, keeping a single row per CDR3 protein. The top ten hold about a tenth of the sample, which has about 500,000 distinct CDR3 sequences, 13% to 15% seen once. The sample consisted of blood. The receptors come from a young woman with Graves' ophthalmopathy. Each CDR3 is given with its conserved first and last residue. D genes are given only for firm matches. Rows may omit the clone size; those that give it use once, few, many or a size class.

TGTGCCAGCAGTTACTCCCACCTGATTGAGCAGTACTTC CASSYSHLIEQYF TRBJ2-7 many NA TRBV6-2/TRBV6-3
TGTGCCACCAGTGACCCTGGGGACATCCGATGGGAGACCCAGTACTTC CATSDPGDIRWETQYF TRBJ2-5 many NA TRBV24-1
TGTGCCAGCCGTACCTCCGATGGTCAGCCCCAGCATTTT CASRTSDGQPQHF TRBJ1-5 many NA TRBV6-1
TGTGCCAGCACCTCAGGGACAGGGGGCAATCAGCCCCAGCATTTT CASTSGTGGNQPQHF TRBJ1-5 NA TRBD1 TRBV27
TGTGCCAGTAACAGACAGGGGAACACTGAAGCTTTCTTT CASNRQGNTEAFF TRBJ1-1 many TRBD1 TRBV12-3/TRBV12-4
TGTGCCAGCAGCCTATCGGACAGGGATAAGGATGGCTACACCTTC CASSLSDRDKDGYTF TRBJ1-2 NA TRBD1 TRBV11-2
TGTGCCAGCAGCTTGGGGCTAGCGTCGAACACCGGGGAGCTGTTTTTT CASSLGLASNTGELFF TRBJ2-2 many NA TRBV5-6
TGTGCCAGCAAGGAGGGGCATGGCTACACCTTC CASKEGHGYTF TRBJ1-2 many NA TRBV2
TGCGCCAGCAGCCCTACCGGGACAGGGACCGGCTACACCTTC CASSPTGTGTGYTF TRBJ1-2 many TRBD1 TRBV5-1
TGTGCCAGCAGTTACTCGAGATCCGCCCCGATCTCTGGAAACACCATATATTTT CASSYSRSAPISGNTIYF TRBJ1-3 many NA TRBV6-2/TRBV6-3
TGTGCCAGCACCACAGGGGCTGAAGCTTTCTTT CASTTGAEAFF TRBJ1-1 many TRBD1 TRBV12-3/TRBV12-4
TGTGCCTCTAAGGCAGGAGCGAAAGAGACCCAGTACTTC CASKAGAKETQYF TRBJ2-5 many NA TRBV6-5
TGTGCCAGCAGTCAACGGACAGGGGCCACCGGGGAGCTGTTTTTT CASSQRTGATGELFF TRBJ2-2 NA TRBD1 TRBV9
TGTGCCAGCAGTTACTCGATCACCACCGGGGAGCTGTTTTTT CASSYSITTGELFF TRBJ2-2 many NA TRBV6-2/TRBV6-3
TGCAGTGCTAGCCCCAGGCGTTCCTATAATTCACCCCTCCACTTT CSASPRRSYNSPLHF TRBJ1-6 many NA TRBV20-1
TGTGCCTGGAGTGCCGGGACAGGTGTGGAGGGCTACACCTTC CAWSAGTGVEGYTF TRBJ1-2 many TRBD1 TRBV30
TGCAGCGTATGGACGGGAAGGGTACAGGCTTTCTTT CSVWTGRVQAFF TRBJ1-1 many NA TRBV29-1
TGTGCCAGCAGTTCGAAGACTAGCTCTTACGAGCAGTACTTC CASSSKTSSYEQYF TRBJ2-7 NA TRBD2 TRBV6-5
TGTGCCAGCAGTTTGGGTTTCGCCCCCCAAGAGACCCAGTACTTC CASSLGFAPQETQYF TRBJ2-5 many NA TRBV12-3/TRBV12-4
TGTGCCAGCAGTGAACCCATCGTGGAAGCTTTCTTT CASSEPIVEAFF TRBJ1-1 many NA TRBV6-1
TGTGCCAGCAGTGAAATAGCGAGAATCACCCCCTACGATCAGTACTTC CASSEIARITPYDQYF TRBJ2-7 NA NA TRBV2
TGCGCCAGCAGCTTTGGACACGAAGCTTTCTTT CASSFGHEAFF TRBJ1-1 NA NA TRBV5-1
TGTGCCAGCTCACCTCGGGACGGTGACCTCTATGGCTACACCTTC CASSPRDGDLYGYTF TRBJ1-2 few NA TRBV18
TGTGCCTCAACCGGGACAGGGCTCTATGGCTACACCTTC CASTGTGLYGYTF TRBJ1-2 many TRBD1 TRBV30
TGTGCCAGCAGCGTACAGGGAGGGGACGAGCAGTACTTC CASSVQGGDEQYF TRBJ2-7 many NA TRBV13
TGTGCCAGCGGCAGGGTGGTGAACACTGAAGCTTTCTTT CASGRVVNTEAFF TRBJ1-1 many NA TRBV12-3/TRBV12-4
TGCAGCGTTGAACCCGGTCGGTTTGGGAACACTGAAGCTTTCTTT CSVEPGRFGNTEAFF TRBJ1-1 many NA TRBV29-1
TGTGCCAGCAGTCGGACAGGTGGGGGAAGGACCCAGTACTTC CASSRTGGGRTQYF TRBJ2-5 NA TRBD1 TRBV6-1
TGTGCCAGCAGTTTATCGCCCCCCCATTCACCTGATGCTTTCTTT CASSLSPPHSPDAFF TRBJ1-1 NA NA TRBV27
TGTGCCAGCAACCAGGAGGGGGCTGACGAGCAGTACTTC CASNQEGADEQYF TRBJ2-7 NA NA TRBV9
TGTGCCAGCAGCCCCACCTTCGAGGGGCCTCAAGAGACCCAGTACTTC CASSPTFEGPQETQYF TRBJ2-5 few NA TRBV11-2
TGTGCCAGCAGCTCCCCAGTCAGGTCGTCTCGACAGGCCTACGAGCAGTACTTC CASSSPVRSSRQAYEQYF TRBJ2-7 NA NA TRBV11-2
TGTGCCAGCAAAAGGGTTAATCAGCCCCAGCATTTT CASKRVNQPQHF TRBJ1-5 many NA TRBV6-1
TGTGCCAGCAGGCTTATGGGGGGGAGAGACACTGAAGCTTTCTTT CASRLMGGRDTEAFF TRBJ1-1 many NA TRBV12-3/TRBV12-4
TGTGCCAGCAGTTTTCACCAAGAGACCCAGTACTTC CASSFHQETQYF TRBJ2-5 many NA TRBV28
TGTGCCAGCAGTCCCCGGTACAGGGGGATATCCTACGAGCAGTACTTC CASSPRYRGISYEQYF TRBJ2-7 many TRBD1 TRBV12-3/TRBV12-4
TGTGCCAGCTCACGCACCGGACAGGCGAACACTGAAGCTTTCTTT CASSRTGQANTEAFF TRBJ1-1 few TRBD1 TRBV18
TGCGCCAGCAGCCAAACAGATATGAACACTGAAGCTTTCTTT CASSQTDMNTEAFF TRBJ1-1 many NA TRBV5-1
TGTGCCAGCAGGAAACTAGGACAGGCCGCCTACGAGCAGTACTTC CASRKLGQAAYEQYF TRBJ2-7 few TRBD1 TRBV7-6
TGTGCCATCAGCTTATGCGGCGAGCAGTACTTC CAISLCGEQYF TRBJ2-7 NA NA TRBV7-9
TGTGCCAGTAGTATTGGGCCAGACCGGGGAAGCAATCAGCCCCAGCATTTT CASSIGPDRGSNQPQHF TRBJ1-5 many NA TRBV19
TGTGCCAGCATAACCGAGACGGGCACTGAAGCTTTCTTT CASITETGTEAFF TRBJ1-1 NA NA TRBV6-5
TGTGCCAGCGGATGGCCAGGGGGCGAGCAGTACTTC CASGWPGGEQYF TRBJ2-7 many TRBD1 TRBV12-3/TRBV12-4
TGCAGTGCTAGAGGGACAGGGGACACTGAAGCTTTCTTT CSARGTGDTEAFF TRBJ1-1 many TRBD1 TRBV20-1
TGCGCCAGCAGCCAAGACGACAGCTCTGGAAACACCATATATTTT CASSQDDSSGNTIYF TRBJ1-3 few NA TRBV4-3
TGTGCTAGTGGTTTCGGGTCAGGGGGCTCGGGCACTGAAGCTTTCTTT CASGFGSGGSGTEAFF TRBJ1-1 many TRBD1 TRBV12-5
TGCAGCGTGCCCATACAGGGGGTCACCTACAATGAGCAGTTCTTC CSVPIQGVTYNEQFF TRBJ2-1 many TRBD1 TRBV29-1
TGTGCCAGCAGCCTGGGGACAGGGGCCGGGGAGCTGTTTTTT CASSLGTGAGELFF TRBJ2-2 many TRBD1 TRBV7-2
TGTGCCAGCAGCTTTGGGACTAGCCGCGAGCAGTACTTC CASSFGTSREQYF TRBJ2-7 many TRBD2 TRBV13